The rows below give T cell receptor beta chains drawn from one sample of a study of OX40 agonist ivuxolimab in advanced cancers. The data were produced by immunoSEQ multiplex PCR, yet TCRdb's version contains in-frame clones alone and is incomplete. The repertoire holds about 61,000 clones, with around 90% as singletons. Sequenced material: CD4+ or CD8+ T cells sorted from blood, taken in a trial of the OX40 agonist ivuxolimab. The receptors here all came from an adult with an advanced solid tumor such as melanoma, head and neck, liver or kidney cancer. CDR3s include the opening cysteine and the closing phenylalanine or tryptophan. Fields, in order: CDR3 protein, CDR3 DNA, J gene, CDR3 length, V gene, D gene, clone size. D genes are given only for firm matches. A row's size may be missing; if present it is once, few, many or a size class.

CDR3: CASSPRVRYGYTF
DNA: TGTGCCAGCAGCCCTAGGGTACGGTATGGCTACACCTTC
J: TRBJ1-2
length: 13
V: TRBV6-1
D: .
size: .

CDR3: CASSLTSPVGTGSRITDTQYF
DNA: TGTGCCAGCTCACTTACGTCCCCCGTGGGGACAGGTTCTCGAATCACAGATACGCAGTATTTT
J: TRBJ2-3
length: 21
V: TRBV18
D: TRBD1
size: .

CDR3: CASTWGQGRDTQYF
DNA: TGTGCCAGCACCTGGGGGCAGGGGCGAGATACGCAGTATTTT
J: TRBJ2-3
length: 14
V: TRBV27
D: .
size: once

CDR3: CASSPQGAGGSYNEQFF
DNA: TGTGCCAGCAGCCCCCAGGGGGCGGGGGGAAGTTACAATGAGCAGTTCTTC
J: TRBJ2-1
length: 17
V: TRBV5-6
D: .
size: .

CDR3: CASSSGLAGGLDTQYF
DNA: TGTGCCAGCAGCTCCGGACTAGCGGGAGGTTTGGATACGCAGTATTTT
J: TRBJ2-3
length: 16
V: TRBV7-3
D: TRBD2
size: once

CDR3: CASSQETGEMNTEAFF
DNA: TGTGCCAGCAGCCAAGAGACAGGGGAAATGAACACTGAAGCTTTCTTT
J: TRBJ1-1
length: 16
V: TRBV14
D: TRBD1
size: .

CDR3: CASSDRGGQPQHF
DNA: TGTGCCAGCAGCGACAGGGGCGGGCAGCCCCAGCATTTT
J: TRBJ1-5
length: 13
V: TRBV7-2
D: TRBD1
size: .

CDR3: CASTNVEGEQFF
DNA: TGCGCCAGCACGAATGTCGAGGGTGAGCAGTTCTTC
J: TRBJ2-1
length: 12
V: TRBV10-1
D: .
size: few

CDR3: CASSLGAFNYGYTF
DNA: TGTGCCAGCAGCTTAGGGGCATTTAACTATGGCTACACCTTC
J: TRBJ1-2
length: 14
V: TRBV11-2
D: .
size: .

CDR3: CSVGTGGKETQYF
DNA: TGCAGCGTTGGGACAGGGGGTAAAGAGACCCAGTACTTC
J: TRBJ2-5
length: 13
V: TRBV29-1
D: TRBD1
size: .

CDR3: CASSLGGRETQYF
DNA: TGTGCCAGCAGCTTAGGGGGTAGGGAGACCCAGTACTTC
J: TRBJ2-5
length: 13
V: TRBV7-8
D: .
size: once

CDR3: CASSQDPGGRTEAFF
DNA: TGCGCCAGCAGCCAAGATCCAGGGGGCCGCACTGAAGCTTTCTTT
J: TRBJ1-1
length: 15
V: TRBV4-1
D: TRBD1
size: .

CDR3: CATLGLREQYF
DNA: TGTGCCACCCTGGGTCTGAGAGAGCAGTACTTC
J: TRBJ2-7
length: 11
V: TRBV28
D: .
size: .

CDR3: CAISRTGDNEQFF
DNA: TGTGCCATCAGTAGGACAGGGGACAATGAGCAGTTCTTC
J: TRBJ2-1
length: 13
V: TRBV10-3
D: TRBD1
size: .

CDR3: CASSGDGNQPQHF
DNA: TGTGCCAGCAGTGGTGACGGGAATCAGCCCCAGCATTTT
J: TRBJ1-5
length: 13
V: TRBV2
D: .
size: .

CDR3: CATSTGTGGQPQHF
DNA: TGTGCCACCAGCACCGGGACAGGGGGCCAGCCCCAGCATTTT
J: TRBJ1-5
length: 14
V: TRBV15
D: TRBD1
size: .

CDR3: CASSLGTGITEAFF
DNA: TGTGCCAGCAGCTTAGGGACAGGGATCACTGAAGCTTTCTTT
J: TRBJ1-1
length: 14
V: TRBV5-4
D: TRBD1
size: few

CDR3: CASSSGGGNQPQHF
DNA: TGTGCCAGCTCAAGCGGGGGTGGCAATCAGCCCCAGCATTTT
J: TRBJ1-5
length: 14
V: TRBV18
D: .
size: few

CDR3: CASSGELQRVGNTEAFF
DNA: TGTGCCAGCAGTGGCGAACTACAGCGGGTTGGGAACACTGAAGCTTTCTTT
J: TRBJ1-1
length: 17
V: TRBV25-1
D: .
size: .

CDR3: CASSIDRVDTDTQYF
DNA: TGTGCCAGCAGCATTGACAGGGTAGACACAGATACGCAGTATTTT
J: TRBJ2-3
length: 15
V: TRBV5-5
D: TRBD1
size: once

CDR3: CASSLGTGGYNEQFF
DNA: TGTGCCAGCAGCCTCGGGACAGGGGGTTACAATGAGCAGTTCTTC
J: TRBJ2-1
length: 15
V: TRBV11-3
D: TRBD1
size: once

CDR3: CASSSGQGDTGELFF
DNA: TGTGCCAGCAGTTCCGGACAGGGAGACACCGGGGAGCTGTTTTTT
J: TRBJ2-2
length: 15
V: TRBV6-5
D: TRBD1
size: .

CDR3: CASSLGQASTDTQYF
DNA: TGTGCCAGCAGCTTAGGACAGGCGAGCACAGATACGCAGTATTTT
J: TRBJ2-3
length: 15
V: TRBV7-2
D: .
size: .

CDR3: CASSYSGGLGTDTQYF
DNA: TGTGCCAGCAGTTACTCAGGAGGGCTGGGCACAGATACGCAGTATTTT
J: TRBJ2-3
length: 16
V: TRBV6-5
D: .
size: .

CDR3: CASLAVDRSYEQYF
DNA: TGTGCCAGCCTAGCGGTCGACCGTTCCTACGAGCAGTACTTC
J: TRBJ2-7
length: 14
V: TRBV2
D: TRBD2
size: .

CDR3: CASSASSGQGNTEAFF
DNA: TGTGCCAGCAGTGCTAGCTCGGGACAGGGAAACACTGAAGCTTTCTTT
J: TRBJ1-1
length: 16
V: TRBV6-1
D: TRBD1
size: .

CDR3: CAISGKGGDGYTF
DNA: TGTGCCATCAGTGGGAAAGGGGGGGATGGCTACACCTTC
J: TRBJ1-2
length: 13
V: TRBV10-3
D: .
size: .

CDR3: CAIGGQGGYEQYF
DNA: TGTGCCATCGGTGGACAGGGTGGCTACGAGCAGTACTTC
J: TRBJ2-7
length: 13
V: TRBV10-3
D: TRBD1
size: .

CDR3: CASSFSVDQPQHF
DNA: TGTGCCAGCAGCTTCAGTGTTGATCAGCCCCAGCATTTT
J: TRBJ1-5
length: 13
V: TRBV11-2
D: .
size: .

CDR3: CASSGREWGAIGNQPQHF
DNA: TGTGCCAGCAGCGGTAGGGAGTGGGGGGCGATCGGCAATCAGCCCCAGCATTTT
J: TRBJ1-5
length: 18
V: TRBV9
D: .
size: .